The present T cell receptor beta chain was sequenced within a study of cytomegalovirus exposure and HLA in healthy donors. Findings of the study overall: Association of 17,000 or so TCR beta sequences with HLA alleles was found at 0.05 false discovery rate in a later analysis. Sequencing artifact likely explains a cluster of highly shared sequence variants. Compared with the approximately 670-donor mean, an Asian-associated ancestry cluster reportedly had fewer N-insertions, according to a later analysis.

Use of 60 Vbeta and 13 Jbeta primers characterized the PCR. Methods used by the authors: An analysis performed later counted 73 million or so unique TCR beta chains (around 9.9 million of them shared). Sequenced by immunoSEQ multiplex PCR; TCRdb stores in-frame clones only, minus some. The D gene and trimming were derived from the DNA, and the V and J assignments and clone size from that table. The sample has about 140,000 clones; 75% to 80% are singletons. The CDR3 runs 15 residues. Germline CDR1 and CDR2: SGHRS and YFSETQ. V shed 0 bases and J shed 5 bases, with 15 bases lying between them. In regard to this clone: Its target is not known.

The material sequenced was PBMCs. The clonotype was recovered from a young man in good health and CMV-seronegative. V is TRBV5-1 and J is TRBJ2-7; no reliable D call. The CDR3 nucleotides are TGCGCCAGCAGCTTGGCTAGAGGAAGTTTGGACGAGCAGTACTTC. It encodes CASSLARGSLDEQYF.